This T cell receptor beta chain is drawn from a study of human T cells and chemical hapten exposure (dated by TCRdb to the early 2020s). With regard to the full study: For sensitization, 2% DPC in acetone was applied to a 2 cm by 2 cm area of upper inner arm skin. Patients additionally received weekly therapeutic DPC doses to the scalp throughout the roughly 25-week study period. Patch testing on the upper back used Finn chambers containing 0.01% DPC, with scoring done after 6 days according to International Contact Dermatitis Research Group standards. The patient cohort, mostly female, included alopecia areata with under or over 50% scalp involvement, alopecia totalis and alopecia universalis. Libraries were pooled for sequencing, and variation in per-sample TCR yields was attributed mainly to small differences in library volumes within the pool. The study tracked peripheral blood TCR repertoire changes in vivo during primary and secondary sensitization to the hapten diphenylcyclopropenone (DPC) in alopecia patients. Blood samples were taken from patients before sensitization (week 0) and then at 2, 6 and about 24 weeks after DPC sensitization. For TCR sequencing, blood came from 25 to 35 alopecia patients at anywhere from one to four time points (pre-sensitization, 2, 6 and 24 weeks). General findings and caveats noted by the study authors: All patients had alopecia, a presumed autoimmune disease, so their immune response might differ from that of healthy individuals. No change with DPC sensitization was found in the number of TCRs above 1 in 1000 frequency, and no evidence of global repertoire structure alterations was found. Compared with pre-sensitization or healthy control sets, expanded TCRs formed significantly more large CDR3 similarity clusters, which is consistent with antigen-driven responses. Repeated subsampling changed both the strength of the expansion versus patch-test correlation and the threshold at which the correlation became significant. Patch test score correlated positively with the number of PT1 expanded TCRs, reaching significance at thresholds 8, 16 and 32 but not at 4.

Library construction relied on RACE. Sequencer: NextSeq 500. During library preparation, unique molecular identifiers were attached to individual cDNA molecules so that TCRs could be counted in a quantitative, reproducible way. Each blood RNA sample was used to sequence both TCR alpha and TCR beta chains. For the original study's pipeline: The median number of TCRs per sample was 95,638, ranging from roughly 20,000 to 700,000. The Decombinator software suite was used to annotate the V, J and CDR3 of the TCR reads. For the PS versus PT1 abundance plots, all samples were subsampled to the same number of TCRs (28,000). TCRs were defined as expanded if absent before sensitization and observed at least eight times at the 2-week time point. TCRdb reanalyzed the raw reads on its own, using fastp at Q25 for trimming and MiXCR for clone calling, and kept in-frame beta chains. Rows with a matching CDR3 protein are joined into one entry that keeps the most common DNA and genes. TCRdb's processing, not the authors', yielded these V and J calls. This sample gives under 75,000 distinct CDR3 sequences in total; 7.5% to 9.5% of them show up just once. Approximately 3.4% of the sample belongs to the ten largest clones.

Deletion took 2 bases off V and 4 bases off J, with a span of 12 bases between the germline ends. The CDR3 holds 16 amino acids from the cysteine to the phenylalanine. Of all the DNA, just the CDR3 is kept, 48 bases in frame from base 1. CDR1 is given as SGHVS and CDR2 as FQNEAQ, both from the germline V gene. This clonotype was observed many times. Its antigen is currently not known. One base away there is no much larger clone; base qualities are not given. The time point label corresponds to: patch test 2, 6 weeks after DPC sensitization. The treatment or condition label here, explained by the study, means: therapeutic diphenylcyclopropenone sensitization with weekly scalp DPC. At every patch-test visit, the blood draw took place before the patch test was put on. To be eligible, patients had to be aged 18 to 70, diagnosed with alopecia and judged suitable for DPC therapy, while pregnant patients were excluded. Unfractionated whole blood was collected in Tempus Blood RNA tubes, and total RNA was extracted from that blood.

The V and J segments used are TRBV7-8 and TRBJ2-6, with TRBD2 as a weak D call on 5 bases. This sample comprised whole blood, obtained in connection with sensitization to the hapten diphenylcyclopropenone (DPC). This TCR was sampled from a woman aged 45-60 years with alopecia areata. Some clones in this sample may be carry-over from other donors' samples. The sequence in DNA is TGTGCCAGCAGCTTAAAGGGTCCGGGAGGGGCCAACGTCCTGACTTTC. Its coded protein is CASSLKGPGGANVLTF.